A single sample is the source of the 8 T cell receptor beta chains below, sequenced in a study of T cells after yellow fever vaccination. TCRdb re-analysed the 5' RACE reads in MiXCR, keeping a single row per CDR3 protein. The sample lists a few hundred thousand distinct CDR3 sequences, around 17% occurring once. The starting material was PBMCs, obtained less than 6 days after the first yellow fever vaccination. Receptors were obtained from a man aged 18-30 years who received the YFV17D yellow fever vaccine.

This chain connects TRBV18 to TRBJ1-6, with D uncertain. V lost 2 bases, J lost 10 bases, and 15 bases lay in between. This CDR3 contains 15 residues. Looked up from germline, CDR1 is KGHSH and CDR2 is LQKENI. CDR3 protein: CASSPSGDVKSPLHF. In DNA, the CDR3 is TGTGCCAGCTCACCAAGCGGGGATGTTAAGTCACCCCTCCACTTT.

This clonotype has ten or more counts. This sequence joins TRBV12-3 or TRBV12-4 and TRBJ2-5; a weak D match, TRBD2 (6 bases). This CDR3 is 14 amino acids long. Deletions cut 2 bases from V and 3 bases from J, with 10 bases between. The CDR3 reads CASSLRGGEETQYF. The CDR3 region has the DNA TGTGCCAGCAGTTTAAGGGGAGGTGAAGAGACCCAGTACTTC.

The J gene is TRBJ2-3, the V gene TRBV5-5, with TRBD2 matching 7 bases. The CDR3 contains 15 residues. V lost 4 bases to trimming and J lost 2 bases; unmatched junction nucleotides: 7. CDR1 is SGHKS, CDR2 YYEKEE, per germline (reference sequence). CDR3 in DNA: TGTGCCAGCAGCCAACACCGGGACTACACAGATACGCAGTATTTT. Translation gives CASSQHRDYTDTQYF.

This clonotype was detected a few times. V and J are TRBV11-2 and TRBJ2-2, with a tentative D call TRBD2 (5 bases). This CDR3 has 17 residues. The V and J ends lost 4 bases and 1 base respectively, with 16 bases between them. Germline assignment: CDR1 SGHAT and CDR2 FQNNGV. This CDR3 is CASSSLAQYGNTGELFF. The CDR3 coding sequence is TGTGCCAGCAGCTCCCTAGCCCAATACGGGAACACCGGGGAGCTGTTTTTT.

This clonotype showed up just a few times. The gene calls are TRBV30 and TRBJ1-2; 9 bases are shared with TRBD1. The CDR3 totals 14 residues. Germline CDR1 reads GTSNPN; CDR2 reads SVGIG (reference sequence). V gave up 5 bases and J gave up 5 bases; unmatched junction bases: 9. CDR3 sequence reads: CAWGQGQSNYGYTF. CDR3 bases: TGTGCCTGGGGACAGGGGCAGAGCAATTATGGCTACACCTTC.

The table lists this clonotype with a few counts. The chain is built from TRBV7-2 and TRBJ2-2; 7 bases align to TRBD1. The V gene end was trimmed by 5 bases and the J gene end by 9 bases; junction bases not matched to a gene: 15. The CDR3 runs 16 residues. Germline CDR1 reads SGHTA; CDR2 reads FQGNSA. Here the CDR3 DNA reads TGTGCCAGCAGCCACACGACAGGGCCCCTGATAAGGGAGCTGTTTTTT. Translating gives CASSHTTGPLIRELFF.

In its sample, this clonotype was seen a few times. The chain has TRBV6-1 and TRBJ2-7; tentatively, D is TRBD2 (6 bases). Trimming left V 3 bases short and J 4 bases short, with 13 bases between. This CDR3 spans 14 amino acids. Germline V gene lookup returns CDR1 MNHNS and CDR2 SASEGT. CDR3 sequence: CASSDQGLQYEQYF. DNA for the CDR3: TGTGCCAGCAGTGACCAGGGACTCCAATACGAGCAGTACTTC.

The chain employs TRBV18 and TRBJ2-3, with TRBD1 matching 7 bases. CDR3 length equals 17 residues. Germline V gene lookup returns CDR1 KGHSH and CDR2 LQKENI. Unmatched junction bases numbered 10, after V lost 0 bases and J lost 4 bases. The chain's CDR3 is CASSPPRQGPVADTQYF. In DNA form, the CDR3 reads TGTGCCAGCTCACCACCCCGACAGGGTCCCGTTGCAGATACGCAGTATTTT.